This T cell receptor (beta chain) was found in a study of blood T cell repertoires in COVID-19. Per the germline V gene, CDR1 is ENHRY and CDR2 is SYGVKD. The CDR3 is 8 residues long. The V end was cut by 7 bases, the J end by 10 bases, with 4 bases between. Followed longitudinally, the Seattle patients had been enrolled during active infection. Clones were read by immunoSEQ multiplex PCR, and TCRdb kept only the in-frame ones, dropping some. The sample has fewer than 300,000 clones; 91% are singletons. This receptor was obtained from a woman under 40 with COVID-19, enrolled during active disease. This chain uses TRBV10-3 with TRBJ1-1, with D unclear. The sample was peripheral blood. CDR3 region: CAIIGAFF. The CDR3 bases are TGTGCCATCATCGGAGCTTTCTTT.